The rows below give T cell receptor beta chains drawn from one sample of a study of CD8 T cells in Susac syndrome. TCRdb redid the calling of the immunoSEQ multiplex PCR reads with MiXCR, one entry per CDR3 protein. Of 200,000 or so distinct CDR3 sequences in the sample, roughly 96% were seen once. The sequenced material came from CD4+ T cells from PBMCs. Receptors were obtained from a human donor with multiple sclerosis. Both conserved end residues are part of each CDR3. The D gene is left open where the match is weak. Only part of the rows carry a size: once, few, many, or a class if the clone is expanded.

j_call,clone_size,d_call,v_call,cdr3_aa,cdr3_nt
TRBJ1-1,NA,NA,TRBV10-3,CAISWDENTEAFF,TGTGCCATCAGTTGGGATGAGAACACTGAAGCTTTCTTT
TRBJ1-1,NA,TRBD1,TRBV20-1,CSASRTGEAFF,TGCAGTGCTAGCCGGACAGGGGAAGCTTTCTTT
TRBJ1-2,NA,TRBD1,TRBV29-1,CSVRDSNYGYTF,TGCAGCGTTCGGGACAGTAACTATGGCTACACCTTC
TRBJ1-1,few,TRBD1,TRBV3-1,CASSTGVTEAFF,TGTGCCAGCAGTACAGGGGTTACTGAAGCTTTCTTT
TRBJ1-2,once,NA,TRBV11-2,CASSSGLHKGYGYTF,TGTGCCAGCAGCTCCGGCCTCCACAAAGGCTATGGCTACACCTTC
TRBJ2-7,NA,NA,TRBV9,CASEWRYEQYF,TGTGCCAGCGAGTGGCGCTACGAGCAGTACTTC
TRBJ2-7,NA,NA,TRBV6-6,CASSGPDNEQYF,TGTGCCAGCAGTGGTCCAGATAACGAGCAGTACTTC
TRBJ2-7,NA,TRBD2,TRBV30,CAWRLRWGTSGIYEQYF,TGTGCCTGGAGGCTCCGGTGGGGGACTAGCGGGATATACGAGCAGTACTTC
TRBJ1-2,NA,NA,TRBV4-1,CASSHPDPISYGYTF,TGCGCCAGCAGCCACCCGGACCCGATCTCCTATGGCTACACCTTC
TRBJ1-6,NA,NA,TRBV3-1,CAAGGRKNSPLHF,TGTGCCGCAGGCGGGCGGAAAAATTCACCCCTCCACTTT
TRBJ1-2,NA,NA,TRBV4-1,CASSRAGFNYGYTF,TGCGCCAGCAGCCGTGCGGGCTTCAACTATGGCTACACCTTC
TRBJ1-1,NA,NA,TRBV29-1,CSDRWSLNTEAFF,TGCAGCGACAGGTGGTCCCTGAACACTGAAGCTTTCTTT
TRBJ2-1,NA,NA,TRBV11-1,CASSLVAGPDANEQFF,TGTGCCAGCAGCTTAGTCGCGGGACCGGATGCCAATGAGCAGTTCTTC
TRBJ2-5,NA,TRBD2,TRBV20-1,CSAVVGLAGGRETQYF,TGCAGTGCAGTGGTGGGACTAGCGGGAGGCCGCGAGACCCAGTACTTC
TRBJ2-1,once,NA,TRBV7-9,CASSPGKGAYNEQFF,TGTGCCAGCAGCCCCGGGAAGGGGGCCTACAATGAGCAGTTCTTC
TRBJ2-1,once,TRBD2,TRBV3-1,CASSQHPGLALNEQFF,TGTGCCAGCAGCCAGCATCCGGGACTAGCGCTCAATGAGCAGTTCTTC
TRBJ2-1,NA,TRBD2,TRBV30,CAWSVGLAGGREQFF,TGTGCCTGGAGTGTTGGACTAGCGGGAGGCAGGGAGCAGTTCTTC
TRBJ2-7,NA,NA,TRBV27,CASRDLRAGSYEQYF,TGTGCCAGCCGAGACCTTAGGGCCGGGTCATACGAGCAGTACTTC
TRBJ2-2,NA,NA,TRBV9,CASSEGQSNTGELFF,TGTGCCAGCAGCGAAGGACAGTCGAACACCGGGGAGCTGTTTTTT
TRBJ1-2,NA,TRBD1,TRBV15,CATSRAGGGYTF,TGTGCCACCAGCAGAGCAGGGGGTGGCTACACCTTC
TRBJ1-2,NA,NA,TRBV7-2,CASSEDRSGYGRYTF,TGTGCCAGCAGCGAAGATCGATCAGGGTATGGGCGCTACACCTTC
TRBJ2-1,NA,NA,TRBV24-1,CATSEAGANNEQFF,TGTGCCACCAGTGAAGCCGGGGCCAACAATGAGCAGTTCTTC
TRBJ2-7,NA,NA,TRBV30,CAWSDSNGYEQYF,TGTGCCTGGAGTGATAGTAATGGCTACGAGCAGTACTTC
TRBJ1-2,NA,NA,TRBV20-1,CSASRVASNYGYTF,TGCAGTGCTAGTCGGGTGGCTTCTAACTATGGCTACACCTTC
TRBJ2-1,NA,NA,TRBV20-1,CSAPGESSYNEQFF,TGCAGTGCTCCGGGAGAGAGCTCCTACAATGAGCAGTTCTTC
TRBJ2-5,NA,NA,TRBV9,CASSVGPAGRGFETQYF,TGTGCCAGCAGCGTAGGCCCCGCGGGACGTGGATTCGAGACCCAGTACTTC
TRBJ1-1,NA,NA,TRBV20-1,CSARDQAGMGTEAFF,TGCAGTGCTAGAGATCAGGCAGGGATGGGGACTGAAGCTTTCTTT
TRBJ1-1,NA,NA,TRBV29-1,CSVGAQSPGRAFF,TGCAGCGTTGGTGCCCAATCCCCCGGGAGAGCTTTCTTT
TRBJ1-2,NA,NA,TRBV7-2,CASSSNGGPYGYTF,TGTGCCAGCAGCTCCAACGGAGGACCCTATGGCTACACCTTC
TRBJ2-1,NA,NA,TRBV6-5,CASSSLPGSSYNEQFF,TGTGCCAGCAGTTCCCTCCCGGGGAGCTCCTACAATGAGCAGTTCTTC
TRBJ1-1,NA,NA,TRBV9,CASSVGETEAFF,TGTGCCAGCAGCGTGGGGGAAACTGAAGCTTTCTTT
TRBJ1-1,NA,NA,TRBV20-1,CSAGDDTEAFF,TGCAGTGCGGGGGACGACACTGAAGCTTTCTTT
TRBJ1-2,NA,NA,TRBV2,CASSEALGLGYTF,TGTGCCAGCAGTGAAGCGCTAGGGTTAGGCTACACCTTC
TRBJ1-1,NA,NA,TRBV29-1,CSVKALWVSTEAFF,TGCAGCGTGAAGGCTTTGTGGGTGAGCACTGAAGCTTTCTTT
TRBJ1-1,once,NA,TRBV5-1,CASSPLGEGWTEAFF,TGCGCCAGCAGCCCGCTGGGGGAGGGATGGACTGAAGCTTTCTTT
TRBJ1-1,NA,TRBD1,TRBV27,CASRRTGEGTEAFF,TGTGCCAGCAGAAGGACAGGGGAAGGCACTGAAGCTTTCTTT
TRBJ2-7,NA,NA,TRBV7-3,CASSPGWGSDEQYF,TGTGCCAGCAGCCCCGGATGGGGGTCGGACGAGCAGTACTTC
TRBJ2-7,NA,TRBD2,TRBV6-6,CASTPLTSGGYEQYF,TGTGCCAGCACCCCCCTGACTAGCGGGGGCTACGAGCAGTACTTC
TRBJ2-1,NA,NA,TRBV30,CAWRQGGSVF,TGTGCCTGGAGGCAGGGGGGTTCAGTCTTC
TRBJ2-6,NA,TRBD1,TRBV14,CASSQEGQRDSGANVLTF,TGTGCCAGCAGCCAAGAGGGACAGCGAGACTCTGGGGCCAACGTCCTGACTTTC
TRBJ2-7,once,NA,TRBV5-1,CASSGTGLSTYEQYF,TGCGCCAGCAGCGGTACGGGATTATCAACCTACGAGCAGTACTTC